These T cell receptor beta chains were read from a single sample in a study of shared clonotypes between healthy human individuals. TCRdb's copy holds only in-frame clones and misses some; the assay was immunoSEQ multiplex PCR. Here the sample spans about 1.1 million clones, about 80% being singletons. The sequenced sample was memory CD4+ T cells from PBMCs. The receptors were sampled from a man aged 18-30 years in good health. Some clones in this sample may be carry-over from other donors' samples. CDR3s include the opening cysteine and the closing phenylalanine or tryptophan. Each record gives: clone size, D gene, V gene, J gene, CDR3 DNA, CDR3 protein. A D gene is named only where the DNA matches it firmly. Size is stated for part of the rows, as once, few or many counts, or as a class when the clone is expanded.

>NA|NA|TRBV6-1|TRBJ2-7
TGTGCCAGCAGTGAACAATACGAGCAGTACTTC
CASSEQYEQYF
>NA|NA|TRBV2|TRBJ1-5
TGTGCCAGCAGTGAGACCCGGGCCTCAAATCAGCCCCAGCATTTT
CASSETRASNQPQHF
>NA|NA|TRBV19|TRBJ1-5
TGTGCCAGCAGACAGCCTACCAATCAGCCCCAGCATTTT
CASRQPTNQPQHF
>NA|NA|TRBV28|TRBJ2-7
TGTGCCAGCAGCCCACGGACCCACGAGCAGTACTTC
CASSPRTHEQYF
>NA|NA|TRBV4-2|TRBJ2-7
TGTGCCAGCAGCCAAGACGGGACACCGGAGTCCTACGAGCAGTACTTC
CASSQDGTPESYEQYF
>NA|TRBD2|TRBV28|TRBJ2-2
TGTGCCAGCACTTCATGGGGAGGGGGACTAGCGGATATACACAGGAACACCGGGGAGCTGTTTTTT
CASTSWGGGLADIHRNTGELFF
>NA|TRBD1|TRBV6-6|TRBJ2-2
TGTGCCAGCAGCTCCCGGACAGGGGGTCGGGCCGGGGAGCTGTTTTTT
CASSSRTGGRAGELFF
>few|TRBD2|TRBV10-3|TRBJ2-1
TGTGCCATCAGCGGAAGCGGGAGTTGGGACAATGAGCAGTTCTTC
CAISGSGSWDNEQFF
>few|TRBD2|TRBV4-1|TRBJ2-7
TGCGCCAGCAGCCAAACCACTAGCGCCACCTACGAGCAGTACTTC
CASSQTTSATYEQYF
>NA|TRBD1|TRBV30|TRBJ2-1
TGTGCCTGCGCAGGGGGCCCCTACAATGAGCAGTTCTTC
CACAGGPYNEQFF
>NA|NA|TRBV10-3|TRBJ1-3
TGTGCCATCAGTACGAAAAATAGAAGACAAATCTCTGGAAACACCATATATTTT
CAISTKNRRQISGNTIYF
>NA|NA|TRBV18|TRBJ2-7
TGTGCCAGCTCACCGTCCAGCGCCGAGCAGTACTTC
CASSPSSAEQYF
>NA|TRBD1|TRBV4-3|TRBJ1-4
TGCGCCAGCAGCCGGGCCAGGGGCAAACAGGGGTCGGGCGAAAAACTGTTTTTT
CASSRARGKQGSGEKLFF